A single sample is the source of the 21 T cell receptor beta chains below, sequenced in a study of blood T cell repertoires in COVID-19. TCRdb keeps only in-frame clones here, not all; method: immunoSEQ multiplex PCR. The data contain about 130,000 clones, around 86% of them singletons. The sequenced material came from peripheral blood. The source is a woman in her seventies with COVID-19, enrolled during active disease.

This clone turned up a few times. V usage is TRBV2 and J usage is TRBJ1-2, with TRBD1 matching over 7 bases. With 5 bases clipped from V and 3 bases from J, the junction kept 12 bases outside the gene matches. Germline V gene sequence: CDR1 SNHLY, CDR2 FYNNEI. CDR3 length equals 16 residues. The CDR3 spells CASSPPTHRGYYGYTF. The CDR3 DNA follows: TGTGCCAGCAGTCCCCCCACCCACAGGGGCTACTATGGCTACACCTTC.

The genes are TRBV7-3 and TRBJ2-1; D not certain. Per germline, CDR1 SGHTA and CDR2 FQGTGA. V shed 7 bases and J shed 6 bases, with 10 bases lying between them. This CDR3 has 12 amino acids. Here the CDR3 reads CASTSGINEQFF. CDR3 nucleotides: TGTGCCAGCACCTCGGGTATCAATGAGCAGTTCTTC.

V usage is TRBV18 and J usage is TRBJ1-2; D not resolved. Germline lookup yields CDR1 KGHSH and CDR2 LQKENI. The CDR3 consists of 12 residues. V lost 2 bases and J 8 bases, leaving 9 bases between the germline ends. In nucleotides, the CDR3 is TGTGCCAGCTCACCAGTCGGCGGCGGCTACACCTTC. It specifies CASSPVGGGYTF.

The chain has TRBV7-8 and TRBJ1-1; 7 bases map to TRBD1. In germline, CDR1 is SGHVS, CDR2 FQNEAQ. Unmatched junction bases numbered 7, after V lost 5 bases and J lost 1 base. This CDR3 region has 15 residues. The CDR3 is CASSAQNRGNTEAFF. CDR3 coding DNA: TGTGCCAGCAGCGCTCAAAACAGGGGGAACACTGAAGCTTTCTTT. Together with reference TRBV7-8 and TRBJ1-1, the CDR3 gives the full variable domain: GAGVSQSPRYKVAKRGQDVALRCDPISGHVSLFWYQQALGQGPEFLTYFQNEAQLDKSGLPSDRFFAERPEGSVSTLKIQRTQQEDSAVYLCASSAQNRGNTEAFFGQGTRLTVV.

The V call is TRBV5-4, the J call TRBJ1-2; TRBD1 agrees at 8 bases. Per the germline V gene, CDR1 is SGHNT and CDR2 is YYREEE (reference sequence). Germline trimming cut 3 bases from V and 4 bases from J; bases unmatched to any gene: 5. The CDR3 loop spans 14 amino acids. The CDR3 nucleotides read TGTGCCAGCAGCTCTCAGGACAGGGTCTATGGCTACACCTTC. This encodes CASSSQDRVYGYTF.

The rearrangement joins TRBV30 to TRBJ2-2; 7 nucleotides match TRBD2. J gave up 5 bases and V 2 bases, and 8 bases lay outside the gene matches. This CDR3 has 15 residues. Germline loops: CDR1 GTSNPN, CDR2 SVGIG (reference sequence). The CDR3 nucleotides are TGTGCCTGGAGTACTGGGGACTACGGAACCGGGGAGCTGTTTTTT. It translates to CAWSTGDYGTGELFF.

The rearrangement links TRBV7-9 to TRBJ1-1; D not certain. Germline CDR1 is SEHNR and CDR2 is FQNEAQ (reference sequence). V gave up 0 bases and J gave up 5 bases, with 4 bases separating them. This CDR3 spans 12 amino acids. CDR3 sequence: CASSLATTEAFF. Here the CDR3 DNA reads TGTGCCAGCAGCTTAGCTACAACTGAAGCTTTCTTT.

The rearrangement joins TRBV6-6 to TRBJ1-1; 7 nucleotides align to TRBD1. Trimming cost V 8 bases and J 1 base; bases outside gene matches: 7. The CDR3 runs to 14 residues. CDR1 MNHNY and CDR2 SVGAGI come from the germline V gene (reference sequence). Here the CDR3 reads CASQGQEGNTEAFF. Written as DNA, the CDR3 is TGTGCCAGCCAAGGACAGGAAGGGAACACTGAAGCTTTCTTT.

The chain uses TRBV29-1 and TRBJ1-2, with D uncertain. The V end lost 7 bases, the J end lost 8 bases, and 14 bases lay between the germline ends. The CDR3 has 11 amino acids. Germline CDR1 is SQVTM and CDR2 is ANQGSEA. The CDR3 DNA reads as TGCAGCGCGGGGTCGAGTTCCGGCTACACCTTC. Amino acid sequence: CSAGSSSGYTF.

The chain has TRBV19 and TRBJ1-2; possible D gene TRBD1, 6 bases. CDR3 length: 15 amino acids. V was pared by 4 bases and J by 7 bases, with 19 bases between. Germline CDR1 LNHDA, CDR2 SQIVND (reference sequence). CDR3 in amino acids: CASSTGAGDFGGYTF. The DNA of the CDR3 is TGTGCCAGTAGTACCGGGGCAGGGGATTTCGGTGGCTACACCTTC.

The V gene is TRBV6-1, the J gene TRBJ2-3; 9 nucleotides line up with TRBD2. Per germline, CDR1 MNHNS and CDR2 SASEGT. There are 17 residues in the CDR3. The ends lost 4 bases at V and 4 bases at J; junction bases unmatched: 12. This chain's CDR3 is CASSAGEAGGRADTQYF. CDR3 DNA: TGTGCCAGCAGTGCGGGGGAAGCGGGGGGCAGGGCAGATACGCAGTATTTT.

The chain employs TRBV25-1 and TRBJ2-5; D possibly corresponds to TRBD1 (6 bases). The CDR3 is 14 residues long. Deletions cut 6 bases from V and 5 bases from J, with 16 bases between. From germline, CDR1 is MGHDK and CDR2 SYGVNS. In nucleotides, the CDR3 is TGTGCCAGCAGAGAACAGGGATTCGGGGAGACCCAGTACTTC. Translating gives CASREQGFGETQYF.

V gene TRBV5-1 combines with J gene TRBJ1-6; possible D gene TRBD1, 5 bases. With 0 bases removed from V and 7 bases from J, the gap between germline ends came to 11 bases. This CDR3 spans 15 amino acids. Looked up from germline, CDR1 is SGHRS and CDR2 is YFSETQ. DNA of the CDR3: TGCGCCAGCAGCTTGGAAGGTGGGGGGAATTCACCCCTCCACTTT. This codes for CASSLEGGGNSPLHF. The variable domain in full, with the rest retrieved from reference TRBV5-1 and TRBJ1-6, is KAGVTQTPRYLIKTRGQQVTLSCSPISGHRSVSWYQQTPGQGLQFLFEYFSETQRNKGNFPGRFSGRQFSNSRSEMNVSTLELGDSALYLCASSLEGGGNSPLHFGNGTRLTVT.

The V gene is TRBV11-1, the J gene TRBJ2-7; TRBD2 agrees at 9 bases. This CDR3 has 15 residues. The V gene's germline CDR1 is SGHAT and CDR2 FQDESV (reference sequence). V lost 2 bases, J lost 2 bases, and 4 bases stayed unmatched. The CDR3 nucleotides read TGTGCCAGCAGCTTAATGGCTAGCGGGGCCTACGAGCAGTACTTC. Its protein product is CASSLMASGAYEQYF.

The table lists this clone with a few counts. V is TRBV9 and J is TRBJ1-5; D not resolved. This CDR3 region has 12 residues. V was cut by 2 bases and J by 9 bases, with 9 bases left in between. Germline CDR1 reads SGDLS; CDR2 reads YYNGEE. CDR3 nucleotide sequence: TGTGCCAGCAGCGTTGAGGGTGGGCCCCAGCATTTT. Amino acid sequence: CASSVEGGPQHF.

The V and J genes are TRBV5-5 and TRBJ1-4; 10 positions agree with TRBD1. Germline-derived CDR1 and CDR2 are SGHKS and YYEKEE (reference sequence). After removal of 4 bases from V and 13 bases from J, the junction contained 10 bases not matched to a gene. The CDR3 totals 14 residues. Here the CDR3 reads CASSQTGGGKRLFF. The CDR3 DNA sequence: TGTGCCAGCAGCCAGACAGGGGGCGGGAAAAGACTGTTTTTT.

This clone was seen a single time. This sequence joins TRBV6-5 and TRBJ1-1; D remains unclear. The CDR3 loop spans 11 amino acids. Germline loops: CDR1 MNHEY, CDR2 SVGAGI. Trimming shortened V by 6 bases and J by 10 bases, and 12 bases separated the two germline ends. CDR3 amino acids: CASRKTWRAFF. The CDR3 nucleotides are TGTGCCAGCAGGAAGACATGGCGAGCTTTCTTT.

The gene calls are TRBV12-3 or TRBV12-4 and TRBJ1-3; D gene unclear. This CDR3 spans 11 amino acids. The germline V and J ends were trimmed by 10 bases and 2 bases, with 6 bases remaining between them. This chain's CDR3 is CATGAGNTIYF. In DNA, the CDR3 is TGTGCCACAGGCGCTGGAAACACCATATATTTT.

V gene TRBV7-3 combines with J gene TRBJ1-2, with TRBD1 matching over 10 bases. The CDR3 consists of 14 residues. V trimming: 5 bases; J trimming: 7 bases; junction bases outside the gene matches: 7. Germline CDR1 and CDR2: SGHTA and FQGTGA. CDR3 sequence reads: CASSQGTGDAGYTF. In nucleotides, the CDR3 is TGTGCCAGCAGCCAAGGGACAGGGGATGCTGGCTACACCTTC.

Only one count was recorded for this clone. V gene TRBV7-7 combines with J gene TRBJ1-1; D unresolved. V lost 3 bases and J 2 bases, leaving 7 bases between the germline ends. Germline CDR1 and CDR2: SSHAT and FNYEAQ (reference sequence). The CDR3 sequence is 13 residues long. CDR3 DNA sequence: TGTGCCAGCAGCTTGTCCGTAAACACTGAAGCTTTCTTT. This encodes CASSLSVNTEAFF.

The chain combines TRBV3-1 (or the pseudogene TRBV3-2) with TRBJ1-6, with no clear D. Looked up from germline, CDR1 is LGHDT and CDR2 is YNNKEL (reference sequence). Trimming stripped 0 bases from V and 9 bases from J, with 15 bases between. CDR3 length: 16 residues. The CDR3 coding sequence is TGTGCCAGCAGCCAAGAGTTCGCGGGGTTGGGTTCACCCCTCCACTTT. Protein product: CASSQEFAGLGSPLHF.